This TCR beta chain was identified during a study of shared clonotypes between healthy human individuals. Regarding the study as a whole: When compared with the clonotypes that were shared by all four sorted-subset donors, the non-shared clonotypes turned out to have lower generation probabilities.

In the original processing: There were no quality scores in the junction-only immunoSEQ sequences, so filtering differed. The data were produced by immunoSEQ multiplex PCR, yet TCRdb's version contains in-frame clones alone and is incomplete. V and J calls plus clone size are reproduced from that table; the DNA served to infer D and trimming. The table has 2 million to 2.5 million clones, approximately 95% seen once; the top ten hold about 0.41%. Notes on this clone: Its cognate antigen is unknown.

CDR1 is MGHRA and CDR2 is YSYEKL in the germline V gene. V gave up 1 base and J gave up 10 bases, with 14 bases separating them. The CDR3 covers 14 residues. The chain links TRBV4-1 to TRBJ2-1; D possibly corresponds to TRBD2 (5 bases). The sequenced sample consisted of naive CD4+ T cells from PBMCs. The subset here: CD45RA+ positively selected. This TCR was sampled from a man younger than 35 in good health. Some clones in this sample may be carry-over from other donors' samples. DNA of the CDR3: TGCGCCAGCAGCCAAGTCGCTGCGGGTGGAGAGCAGTTCTTC. This sequence encodes CASSQVAAGGEQFF.